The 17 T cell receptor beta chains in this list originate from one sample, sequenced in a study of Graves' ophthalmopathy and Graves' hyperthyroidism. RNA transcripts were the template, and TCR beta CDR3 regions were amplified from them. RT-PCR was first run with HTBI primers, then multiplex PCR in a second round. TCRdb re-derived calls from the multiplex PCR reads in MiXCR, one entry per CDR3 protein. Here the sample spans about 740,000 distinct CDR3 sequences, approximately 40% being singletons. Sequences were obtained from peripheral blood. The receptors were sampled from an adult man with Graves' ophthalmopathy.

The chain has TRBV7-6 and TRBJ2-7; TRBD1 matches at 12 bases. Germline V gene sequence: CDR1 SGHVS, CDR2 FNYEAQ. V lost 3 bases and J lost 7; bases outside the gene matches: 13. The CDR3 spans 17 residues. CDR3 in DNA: TGTGCCAGCAGCTTGGCGGGACAGGGGGCGCCCACCGGGGAGCAGTACTTC. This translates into CASSLAGQGAPTGEQYF. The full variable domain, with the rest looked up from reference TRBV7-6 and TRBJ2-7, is GAGVSQSPRYKVTKRGQDVALRCDPISGHVSLYWYRQALGQGPEFLTYFNYEAQQDKSGLPNDRFSAERPEGSISTLTIQRTEQRDSAMYRCASSLAGQGAPTGEQYFGPGTRLTVT.

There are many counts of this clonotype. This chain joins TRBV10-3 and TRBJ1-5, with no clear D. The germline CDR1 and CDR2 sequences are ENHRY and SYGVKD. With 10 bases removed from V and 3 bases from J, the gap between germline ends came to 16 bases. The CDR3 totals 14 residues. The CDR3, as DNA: TGTGCCACCTCCTCGCAGGCGAACAATCAGCCCCAGCATTTT. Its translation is CATSSQANNQPQHF.

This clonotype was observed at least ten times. CDR3 sequence (DNA): TGTGCCAGCAGCCTACAGGGTACCAGGCCTCAAGAGACCCAGTACTTC. Its translation: CASSLQGTRPQETQYF. The chain is built from TRBV7-2 and TRBJ2-5; possible D gene TRBD1, 6 bases. V was pared by 5 bases and J by 2 bases, with 18 bases between. Germline loops: CDR1 SGHTA, CDR2 FQGNSA. The CDR3 has 16 residues.

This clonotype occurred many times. CDR3 in amino acids: CASGRVTAFF. The CDR3 coding sequence is TGTGCCAGTGGAAGGGTGACGGCTTTCTTT. J is TRBJ1-1 and V is TRBV19; D call uncertain. V was shortened by 8 bases and J by 11 bases, with 12 bases between the two germline ends. Germline loops: CDR1 LNHDA, CDR2 SQIVND (reference sequence). The CDR3 has 10 amino acids.

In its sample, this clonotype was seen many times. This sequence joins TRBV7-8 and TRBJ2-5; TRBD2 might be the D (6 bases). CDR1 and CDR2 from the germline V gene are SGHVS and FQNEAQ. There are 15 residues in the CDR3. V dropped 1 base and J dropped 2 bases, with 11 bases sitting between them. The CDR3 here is CASSLGGGAQETQYF. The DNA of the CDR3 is TGTGCCAGCAGCTTAGGTGGCGGGGCACAAGAGACCCAGTACTTC.

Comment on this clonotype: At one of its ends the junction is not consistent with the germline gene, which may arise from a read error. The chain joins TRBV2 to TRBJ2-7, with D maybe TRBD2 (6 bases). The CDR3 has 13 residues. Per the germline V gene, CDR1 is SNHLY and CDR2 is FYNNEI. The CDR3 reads CASARGRSYGQYF. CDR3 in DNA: TGTGCCAGCGCGCGAGGGAGGTCCTACGGGCAGTACTTC.

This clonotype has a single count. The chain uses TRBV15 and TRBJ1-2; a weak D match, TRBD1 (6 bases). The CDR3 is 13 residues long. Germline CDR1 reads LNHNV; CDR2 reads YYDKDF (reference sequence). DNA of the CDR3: TGTGCTACCCGGTACGACAGGAACTATGGCTACACCTTC. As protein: CATRYDRNYGYTF.

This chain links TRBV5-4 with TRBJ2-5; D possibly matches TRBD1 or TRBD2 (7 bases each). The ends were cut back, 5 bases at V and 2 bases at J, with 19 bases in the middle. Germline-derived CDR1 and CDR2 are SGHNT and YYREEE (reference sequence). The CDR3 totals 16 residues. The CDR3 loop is CASRAGGGSGQETQYF. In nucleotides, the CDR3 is TGTGCCAGCAGGGCAGGGGGGGGCTCGGGACAAGAGACCCAGTACTTC. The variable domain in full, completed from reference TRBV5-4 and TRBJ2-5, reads ETGVTQSPTHLIKTRGQQVTLRCSSQSGHNTVSWYQQALGQGPQFIFQYYREEENGRGNFPPRFSGLQFPNYSSELNVNALELDDSALYLCASRAGGGSGQETQYFGPGTRLLVL.

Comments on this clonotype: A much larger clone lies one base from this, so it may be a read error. CDR3: CASSREAGYEQCF. The CDR3 DNA reads TGTGCCAGCAGCCGGGAGGCGGGGTACGAGCAGTGCTTC. The chain carries TRBV19 and TRBJ2-7; 7 nucleotides align to TRBD2. Per germline, CDR1 LNHDA and CDR2 SQIVND (reference sequence). The length of the CDR3 is 13 residues.

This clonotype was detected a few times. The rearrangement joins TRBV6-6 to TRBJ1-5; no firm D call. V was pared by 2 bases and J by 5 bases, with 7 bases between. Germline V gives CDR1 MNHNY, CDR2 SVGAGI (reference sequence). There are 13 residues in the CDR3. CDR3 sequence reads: CASSYSGHQPQHF. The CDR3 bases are TGTGCCAGCAGTTACAGCGGGCATCAGCCCCAGCATTTT.

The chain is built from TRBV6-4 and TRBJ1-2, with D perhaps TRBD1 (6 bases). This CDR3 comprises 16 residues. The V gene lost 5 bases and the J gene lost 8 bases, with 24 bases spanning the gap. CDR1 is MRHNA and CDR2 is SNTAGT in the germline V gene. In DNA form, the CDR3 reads TGTGCCAGCAGTTACCCTCATACAACAGGGTCAGAAGGCTACACCTTC. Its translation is CASSYPHTTGSEGYTF.

The CDR3 region is CASSLEGLAGTATQYF. Written as DNA, the CDR3 is TGTGCCAGCAGCTTAGAAGGACTAGCGGGCACCGCGACCCAGTACTTC. The chain combines TRBV7-8 with TRBJ2-5, with 11 bases aligning to TRBD2. The CDR3 covers 16 residues. After removal of 1 base from V and 7 bases from J, the junction contained 8 bases not matched to a gene. The germline CDR1 and CDR2 sequences are SGHVS and FQNEAQ.

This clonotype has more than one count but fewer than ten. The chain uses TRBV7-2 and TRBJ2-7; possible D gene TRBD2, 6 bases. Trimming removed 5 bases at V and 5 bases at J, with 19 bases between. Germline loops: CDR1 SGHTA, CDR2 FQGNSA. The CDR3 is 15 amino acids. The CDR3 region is CASSQVSSVADEQYF. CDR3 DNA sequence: TGTGCCAGCAGCCAAGTGTCTAGCGTAGCCGACGAGCAGTACTTC.

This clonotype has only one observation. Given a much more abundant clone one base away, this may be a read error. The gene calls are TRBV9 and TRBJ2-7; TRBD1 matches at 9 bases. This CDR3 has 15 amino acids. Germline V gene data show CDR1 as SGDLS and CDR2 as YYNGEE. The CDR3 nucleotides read TGTGCCAGCAGCGCCTTAGGACAGGGGAGGTACGGGCAGTACTTC. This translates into CASSALGQGRYGQYF. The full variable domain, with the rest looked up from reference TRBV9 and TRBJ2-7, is DSGVTQTPKHLITATGQRVTLRCSPRSGDLSVYWYQQSLDQGLQFLIQYYNGEERAKGNILERFSAQQFPDLHSELNLSSLELGDSALYFCASSALGQGRYGQYFGPGTRLTVT.

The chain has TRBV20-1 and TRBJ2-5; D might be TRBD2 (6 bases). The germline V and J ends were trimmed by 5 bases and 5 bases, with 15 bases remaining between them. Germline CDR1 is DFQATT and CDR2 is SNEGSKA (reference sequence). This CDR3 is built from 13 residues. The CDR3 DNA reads TGCAGTGCTTACTCGGGCGGGGAGGAGACCCAGTACTTC. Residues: CSAYSGGEETQYF.

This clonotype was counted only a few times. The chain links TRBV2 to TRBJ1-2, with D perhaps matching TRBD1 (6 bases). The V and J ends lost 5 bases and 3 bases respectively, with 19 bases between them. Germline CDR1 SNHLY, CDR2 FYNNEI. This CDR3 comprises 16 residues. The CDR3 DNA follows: TGTGCCAGCAGTCTGACTGGGGGGGGCTACGACTATGGCTACACCTTC. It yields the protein CASSLTGGGYDYGYTF.

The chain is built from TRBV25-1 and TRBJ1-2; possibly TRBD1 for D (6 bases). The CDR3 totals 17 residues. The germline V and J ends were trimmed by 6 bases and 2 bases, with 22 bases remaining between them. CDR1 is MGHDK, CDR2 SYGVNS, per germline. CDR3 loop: CASSSRGLGRRNYGYTF. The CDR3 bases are TGTGCCAGCAGCTCCCGGGGGCTGGGACGGAGAAACTATGGCTACACCTTC.